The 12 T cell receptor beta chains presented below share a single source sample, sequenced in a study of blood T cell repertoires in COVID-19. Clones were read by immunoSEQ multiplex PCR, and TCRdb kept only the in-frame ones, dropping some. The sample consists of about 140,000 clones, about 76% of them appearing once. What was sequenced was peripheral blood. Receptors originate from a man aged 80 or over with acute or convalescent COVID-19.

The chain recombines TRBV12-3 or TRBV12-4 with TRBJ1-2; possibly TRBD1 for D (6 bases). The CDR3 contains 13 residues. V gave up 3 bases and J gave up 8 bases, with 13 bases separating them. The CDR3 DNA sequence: TGTGCCAGCAGTTTGAAGGGGGTGAAAGGCTACACCTTC. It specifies CASSLKGVKGYTF.

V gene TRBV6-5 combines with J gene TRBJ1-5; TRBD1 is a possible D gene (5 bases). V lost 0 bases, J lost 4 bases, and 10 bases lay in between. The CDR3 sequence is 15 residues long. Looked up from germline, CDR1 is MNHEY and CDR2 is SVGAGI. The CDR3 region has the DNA TGTGCCAGCAGTTACTCGGGCAGGGATAATCAGCCCCAGCATTTT. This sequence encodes CASSYSGRDNQPQHF.

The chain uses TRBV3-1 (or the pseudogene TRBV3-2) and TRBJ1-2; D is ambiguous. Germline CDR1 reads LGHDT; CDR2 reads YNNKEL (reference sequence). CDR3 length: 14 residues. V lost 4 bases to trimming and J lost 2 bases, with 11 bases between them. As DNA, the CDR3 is TGTGCCAGCAGCCTGAGAGGTGGGAACTATGGCTACACCTTC. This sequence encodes CASSLRGGNYGYTF.

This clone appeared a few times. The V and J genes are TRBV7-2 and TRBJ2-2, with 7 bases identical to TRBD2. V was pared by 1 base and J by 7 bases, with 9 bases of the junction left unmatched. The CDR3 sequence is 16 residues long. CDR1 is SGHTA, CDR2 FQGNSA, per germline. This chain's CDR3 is CASSLVPSGFGGELFF. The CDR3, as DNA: TGTGCCAGCAGCTTAGTCCCTAGCGGTTTCGGCGGGGAGCTGTTTTTT.

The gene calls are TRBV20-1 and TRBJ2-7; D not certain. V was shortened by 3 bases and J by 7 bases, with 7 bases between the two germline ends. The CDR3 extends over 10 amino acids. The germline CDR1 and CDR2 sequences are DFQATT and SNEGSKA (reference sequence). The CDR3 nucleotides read TGCAGTGCTAGTGGGCGGGAGCAGTACTTC. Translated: CSASGREQYF.

The CDR3 nucleotides are TGTGCCAGCAGTACTCGAGGGAGGGACGGCTACACCTTC. It translates to CASSTRGRDGYTF. The rearrangement uses TRBV6-5 and TRBJ1-2; D is possibly TRBD1 (5 bases). V was trimmed by 5 bases and J by 8 bases, leaving 15 bases between them. Looked up from germline, CDR1 is MNHEY and CDR2 is SVGAGI. This CDR3 contains 13 residues.

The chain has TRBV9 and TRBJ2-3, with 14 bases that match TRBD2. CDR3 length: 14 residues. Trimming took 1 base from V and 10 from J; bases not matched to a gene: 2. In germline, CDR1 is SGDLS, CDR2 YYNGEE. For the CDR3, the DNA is TGTGCCAGCAGCGTAAGACTAGCGGGGGGGGCGCAGTATTTT. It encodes CASSVRLAGGAQYF.

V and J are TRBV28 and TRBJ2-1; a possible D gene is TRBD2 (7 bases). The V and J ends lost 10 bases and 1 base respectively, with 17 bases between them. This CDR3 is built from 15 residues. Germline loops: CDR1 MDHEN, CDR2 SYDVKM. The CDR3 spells CAIRGGRRSYNEQFF. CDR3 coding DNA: TGTGCCATAAGGGGGGGGCGCAGGTCCTACAATGAGCAGTTCTTC. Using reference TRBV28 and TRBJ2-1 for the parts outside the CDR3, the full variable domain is DVKVTQSSRYLVKRTGEKVFLECVQDMDHENMFWYRQDPGLGLRLIYFSYDVKMKEKGDIPEGYSVSREKKERFSLILESASTNQTSMYLCAIRGGRRSYNEQFFGPGTRLTVL.

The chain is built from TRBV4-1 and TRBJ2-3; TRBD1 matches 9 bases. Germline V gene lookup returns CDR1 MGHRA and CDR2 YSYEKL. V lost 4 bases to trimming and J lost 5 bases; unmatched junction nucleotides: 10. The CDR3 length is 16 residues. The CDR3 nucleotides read TGCGCCAGCAGCCGCTGGACAGGGGCGATGGGAGATACGCAGTATTTT. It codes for CASSRWTGAMGDTQYF.

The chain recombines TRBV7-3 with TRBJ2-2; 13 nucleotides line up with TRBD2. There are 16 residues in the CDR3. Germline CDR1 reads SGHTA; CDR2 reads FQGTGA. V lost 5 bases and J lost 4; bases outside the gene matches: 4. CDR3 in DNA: TGTGCCAGCAGCCCAACTAGCGGGGGGGCCACCGGGGAGCTGTTTTTT. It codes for CASSPTSGGATGELFF. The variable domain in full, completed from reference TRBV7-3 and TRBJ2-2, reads GAGVSQTPSNKVTEKGKYVELRCDPISGHTALYWYRQSLGQGPEFLIYFQGTGAADDSGLPNDRFFAVRPEGSVSTLKIQRTERGDSAVYLCASSPTSGGATGELFFGEGSRLTVL.

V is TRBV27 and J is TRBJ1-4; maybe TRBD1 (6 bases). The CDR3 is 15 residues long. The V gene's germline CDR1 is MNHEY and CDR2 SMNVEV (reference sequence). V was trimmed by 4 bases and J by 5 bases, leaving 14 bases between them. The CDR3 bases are TGTGCCAGCAGTTCCCCCGGGACAAAGAATGAAAAACTGTTTTTT. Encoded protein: CASSSPGTKNEKLFF.

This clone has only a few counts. CDR3 DNA sequence: TGCAGCGTTTGGACTCAGGGGAAGTCCTACAATGAGCAGTTCTTC. Its translation: CSVWTQGKSYNEQFF. The V gene is TRBV29-1, the J gene TRBJ2-1, with D tentatively TRBD1 (6 bases). Germline V gene sequence: CDR1 SQVTM, CDR2 ANQGSEA. Trimming removed 5 bases from V and 1 base from J, with 15 bases in between. The CDR3 loop spans 15 amino acids.